This passage covers 23 T cell receptor beta chains from one sample sequenced in a study of cytomegalovirus exposure and HLA in healthy donors. It was with 60 Vbeta and 13 Jbeta primers that the PCR ran. TCRdb's copy holds only in-frame clones and misses some; the assay was immunoSEQ multiplex PCR. The repertoire holds approximately 210,000 clones, with around 81% as singletons. The specimen was PBMCs. These receptors were taken from a man aged 18-30 years in good health and CMV-seronegative.

The rearrangement joins TRBV7-9 to TRBJ2-7; 7 positions match TRBD1. In germline, CDR1 is SEHNR, CDR2 FQNEAQ (reference sequence). The J segment lost 3 bases and the V segment lost 4 bases, leaving 9 bases of the junction unmatched. This CDR3 spans 15 amino acids. CDR3 sequence reads: CASSYRQGSIYEQYF. CDR3 sequence (DNA): TGTGCCAGCAGCTACAGACAGGGAAGCATCTACGAGCAGTACTTC.

The rearrangement joins TRBV7-2 to TRBJ2-5; 9 bases fit TRBD1. Germline V gene sequence: CDR1 SGHTA, CDR2 FQGNSA. The CDR3 is 16 amino acids. The V segment lost 0 bases and the J segment 0 bases; nucleotides outside the gene matches: 2. CDR3 nucleotides: TGTGCCAGCAGCTTAGCGAGGACAGGGGACCAAGAGACCCAGTACTTC. As protein: CASSLARTGDQETQYF.

This clone was observed a single time. The chain links TRBV19 to TRBJ1-2; 9 bases are shared with TRBD1. Germline values: CDR1 LNHDA, CDR2 SQIVND (reference sequence). The ends lost 5 bases at V and 5 bases at J; junction bases unmatched: 6. The CDR3 extends over 14 amino acids. The CDR3 DNA reads as TGTGCCAGTAGTCCGTCCGGACAGGGGTATGGCTACACCTTC. This encodes CASSPSGQGYGYTF.

The genes are TRBV19 and TRBJ2-7; 11 bases line up with TRBD2. The CDR3 runs 13 residues. V shed 8 bases, J shed 3 bases, and the junction held 3 bases outside the gene matches. The germline gives CDR1 LNHDA, CDR2 SQIVND (reference sequence). The CDR3 DNA follows: TGTGCCAGTGCCGGGACTAGCGGCTACGAGCAGTACTTC. This codes for CASAGTSGYEQYF.

The chain combines TRBV27 with TRBJ1-5, with 8 bases matching TRBD1. The CDR3 consists of 16 residues. The J segment lost 6 bases and the V segment lost 0 bases, leaving 7 bases of the junction unmatched. CDR1 MNHEY and CDR2 SMNVEV come from the germline V gene (reference sequence). CDR3 sequence: CASSLSFGQGFQPQHF. The CDR3 nucleotides are TGTGCCAGCAGTTTATCGTTTGGACAGGGCTTTCAGCCCCAGCATTTT.

This chain connects TRBV9 to TRBJ1-1, with TRBD1 matching over 9 bases. CDR3 length: 13 amino acids. Germline assignment: CDR1 SGDLS and CDR2 YYNGEE. Unmatched junction bases numbered 4, after V lost 4 bases and J lost 6 bases. DNA for the CDR3: TGTGCCAGCAGCCCAAGACAGGGGGCTGAAGCTTTCTTT. Protein product: CASSPRQGAEAFF.

The chain carries TRBV7-9 and TRBJ2-5; D perhaps matches TRBD2 (6 bases). CDR1 and CDR2 (germline): SEHNR, FQNEAQ (reference sequence). The CDR3 runs 19 residues. With 1 base removed from V and 0 bases from J, the gap between germline ends came to 21 bases. The CDR3 here is CASSLEAPLRRGDQETQYF. Here the CDR3 DNA reads TGTGCCAGCAGCTTAGAAGCCCCCCTTAGGCGGGGAGACCAAGAGACCCAGTACTTC.

The rearrangement uses TRBV6-6 and TRBJ1-1, with D unresolved. The CDR3 runs to 12 residues. V shed 4 bases and J shed 2 bases, with 5 bases lying between them. The germline gives CDR1 MNHNY, CDR2 SVGAGI (reference sequence). This CDR3 reads CASSLINTEAFF. CDR3 DNA: TGTGCCAGCAGTTTAATTAACACTGAAGCTTTCTTT.

The V and J genes are TRBV6-6 and TRBJ2-4, with D possibly being TRBD1 (6 bases). Germline assignment: CDR1 MNHNY and CDR2 SVGAGI (reference sequence). The CDR3 totals 15 residues. V lost 5 bases to trimming and J lost 0 bases, with 11 bases between them. The CDR3 is CASSRTGSAKNIQYF. CDR3 bases: TGTGCCAGCAGTAGAACAGGGTCAGCCAAAAACATTCAGTACTTC.

The V gene is TRBV4-1, the J gene TRBJ2-1, with TRBD2 matching 8 bases. Germline assignment: CDR1 MGHRA and CDR2 YSYEKL. The CDR3 is 17 amino acids. The V gene end was trimmed by 4 bases and the J gene end by 0 bases; junction bases not matched to a gene: 8. In nucleotides, the CDR3 is TGCGCCAGCAGCCTGTACGGGAGCGGGGGCTCCTACAATGAGCAGTTCTTC. Translated: CASSLYGSGGSYNEQFF.

This clone was counted a single time. One end of the junction varies from germline; a read error may be responsible. The chain is built from TRBV29-1 and TRBJ2-7, with 8 bases lining up with TRBD2. CDR1 is SQVTM and CDR2 is ANQGSEA in the germline V gene. The CDR3 is made up of 16 amino acids. CDR3 sequence reads: CSVVVGGRTFTYKQYF. Written as DNA, the CDR3 is TGCAGCGTTGTCGTCGGCGGGAGGACCTTTACCTACAAGCAGTACTTC.

The V call is TRBV7-2, the J call TRBJ2-3; TRBD1 might be the D (6 bases). The CDR3 covers 12 residues. Between the trimmed V and J ends, which lost 5 bases and 5 bases, there was a span of 8 bases. Per germline, CDR1 SGHTA and CDR2 FQGNSA. The DNA for the CDR3 is TGTGCCAGCAGCACAGGGATAGATACGCAGTATTTT. The encoded protein is CASSTGIDTQYF.

The chain links TRBV18 to TRBJ2-1; TRBD1 might be the D (6 bases). V was pared by 2 bases and J by 8 bases, with 10 bases between. Germline V lookup: CDR1 KGHSH, CDR2 LQKENI. The CDR3 is made up of 13 amino acids. The chain's CDR3 is CASSPYREYEQFF. The DNA of the CDR3 is TGTGCCAGCTCACCATACAGGGAGTATGAGCAGTTCTTC.

V is TRBV6-1 and J is TRBJ2-7; possible D gene TRBD1, 6 bases. The CDR3 is 14 amino acids. V dropped 8 bases and J dropped 5 bases, with 19 bases sitting between them. CDR1 is MNHNS and CDR2 is SASEGT in the germline V gene. The CDR3, as DNA: TGTGCCAGCGGTAAGGGGGATGTGTTCAACGAGCAGTACTTC. It codes for CASGKGDVFNEQYF.

The chain carries TRBV5-1 and TRBJ2-7; 11 nucleotides line up with TRBD1. CDR3 length equals 14 residues. After removal of 4 bases from V and 4 bases from J, the junction contained 4 bases not matched to a gene. Per germline, CDR1 SGHRS and CDR2 YFSETQ. In DNA form, the CDR3 reads TGCGCCAGCAGCATAGGACAGGGGGCGTACGAGCAGTACTTC. It encodes CASSIGQGAYEQYF. The entire variable domain, with the rest obtained from reference TRBV5-1 and TRBJ2-7, is as follows: KAGVTQTPRYLIKTRGQQVTLSCSPISGHRSVSWYQQTPGQGLQFLFEYFSETQRNKGNFPGRFSGRQFSNSRSEMNVSTLELGDSALYLCASSIGQGAYEQYFGPGTRLTVT.

The rearrangement uses TRBV28 and TRBJ2-5; D may be TRBD1 (6 bases). In germline, CDR1 is MDHEN, CDR2 SYDVKM. The CDR3 is 13 amino acids. V dropped 7 bases and J dropped 3 bases, with 12 bases sitting between them. DNA of the CDR3: TGTGCCAGCACTCCAGGGGTTGAAGAGACCCAGTACTTC. Amino acids: CASTPGVEETQYF.

This clone was seen more than once but under ten times. The V gene is TRBV9, the J gene TRBJ2-7; 7 bases map to TRBD1. The CDR3 runs to 14 residues. The germline V gene has CDR1 SGDLS and CDR2 YYNGEE. V gave up 3 bases and J gave up 2 bases; unmatched junction bases: 5. The CDR3 bases are TGTGCCAGCAGCGGAACAGGGGCTACCTACGAGCAGTACTTC. It is translated as CASSGTGATYEQYF. Using reference TRBV9 and TRBJ2-7 for the parts outside the CDR3, the full variable domain is DSGVTQTPKHLITATGQRVTLRCSPRSGDLSVYWYQQSLDQGLQFLIQYYNGEERAKGNILERFSAQQFPDLHSELNLSSLELGDSALYFCASSGTGATYEQYFGPGTRLTVT.

This clone was observed once. The chain carries TRBV9 and TRBJ2-2; TRBD2 matches 7 bases. V shed 1 base, J shed 1 base, and the junction held 4 bases outside the gene matches. The CDR3 spans 16 residues. Per germline, CDR1 SGDLS and CDR2 YYNGEE. In DNA form, the CDR3 reads TGTGCCAGCAGCGTAAATCAGCGGGGGAACACCGGGGAGCTGTTTTTT. This gives the protein CASSVNQRGNTGELFF.

The chain has TRBV27 and TRBJ1-6; 7 bases map to TRBD1. CDR3 length equals 14 residues. V lost 7 bases, J lost 6 bases, and 6 bases stayed unmatched. The germline V gene encodes CDR1 MNHEY and CDR2 SMNVEV (reference sequence). The CDR3 bases are TGTGCCAGCACTTGGGGACAGATTAATTCACCCCTCCACTTT. It encodes CASTWGQINSPLHF.

This chain connects TRBV6-5 to TRBJ2-5; 7 bases match TRBD1. Germline V gives CDR1 MNHEY, CDR2 SVGAGI. The ends lost 5 bases at V and 13 bases at J; junction bases unmatched: 16. The CDR3 is 14 amino acids. The CDR3 reads CASSLRDSVREMYF. The CDR3 coding sequence is TGTGCCAGCAGTCTCCGGGACAGTGTCCGTGAGATGTACTTC.

V usage is TRBV5-1 and J usage is TRBJ2-1, with 7 bases identical to TRBD2. In germline, CDR1 is SGHRS, CDR2 YFSETQ. The CDR3 sequence is 16 residues long. V lost 3 bases to trimming and J lost 1 base; unmatched junction nucleotides: 7. For the CDR3, the DNA is TGCGCCAGCAGCTACGGGCGGGGGACGTCCTACAATGAGCAGTTCTTC. Amino acids: CASSYGRGTSYNEQFF.

J is TRBJ2-3 and V is TRBV7-2; D unclear. Germline CDR1 and CDR2: SGHTA and FQGNSA. The CDR3 length is 12 residues. Trimming pared 5 bases from V and 9 bases from J, leaving 12 bases between. For the CDR3, the DNA is TGTGCCAGCAGCCCCCAGCGTGAAACGCAGTATTTT. Amino acid sequence: CASSPQRETQYF.

The gene calls are TRBV5-1 and TRBJ2-3; D is unclear. Trimming took 6 bases from V and 1 from J, leaving 21 bases between them. The CDR3 contains 17 residues. Germline V gene sequence: CDR1 SGHRS, CDR2 YFSETQ. The CDR3 nucleotides read TGCGCCAGCACCGTAGGTCGGTCGGGTGTTGGCACAGATACGCAGTATTTT. Its translation: CASTVGRSGVGTDTQYF.